Shown below are 27 T cell receptor beta chains from a single sample sequenced in a study of cytomegalovirus exposure and HLA in healthy donors (dated by TCRdb to 2016 to 2017). Library construction relied on the immunoSEQ multiplex PCR assay. A mixture of 60 forward primers for TCR Vbeta segments and 13 reverse primers for TCR Jbeta segments was used in the multiplex PCR. In TCRdb, the immuneACCESS table is reduced to in-frame sequences with V and J assigned. These tables do not hold every clone; where another copy was compared, an unresolved V gene accounts for under half, and the others remain unexplained. In this sample the table shows some 200,000 clones, 75% to 90% of which occur a single time. Jointly, the top ten make up approximately 6.3% of the sample. Sequenced: PBMCs. The receptors shown here come from a man in his forties in good health and CMV-seropositive.

The V and J genes are TRBV9 and TRBJ1-3; the D is unclear. The CDR3 is made up of 14 amino acids. The germline V and J ends were trimmed by 0 bases and 3 bases, with 7 bases remaining between them. Germline CDR1 SGDLS, CDR2 YYNGEE. As DNA, the CDR3 is TGTGCCAGCAGCGTAGATAGCCATGGAAACACCATATATTTT. This codes for CASSVDSHGNTIYF.

The V and J genes are TRBV7-9 and TRBJ1-5; D gene uncertain. Trimming cost V 5 bases and J 1 base, with 9 bases left between them. Germline V lookup: CDR1 SEHNR, CDR2 FQNEAQ (reference sequence). The CDR3 runs to 14 residues. The CDR3 here is CASSALESNQPQHF. The CDR3 nucleotides read TGTGCCAGCAGCGCCTTGGAGAGCAATCAGCCCCAGCATTTT.

This clone was counted only a few times. Written as DNA, the CDR3 is TGTGCCAGCAGCCAAGATTTGTCAGGGAACTATGGCTACACCTTC. Translating it yields CASSQDLSGNYGYTF. The V and J genes are TRBV4-2 and TRBJ1-2; D perhaps matches TRBD1 (5 bases). The V and J ends lost 0 bases and 2 bases respectively, with 10 bases between them. CDR3 length equals 15 residues. CDR1 and CDR2 (germline): LGHNA, YNFKEQ.

The CDR3 spells CASSDDRGRGYNEQFF. The CDR3 bases are TGCGCCAGCAGTGACGACAGGGGGCGAGGGTACAATGAGCAGTTCTTC. The chain links TRBV10-1 to TRBJ2-1; 10 positions match TRBD1. Germline loops: CDR1 WNHNN, CDR2 SYGVQD (reference sequence). The ends lost 3 bases at V and 4 bases at J; junction bases unmatched: 6. The CDR3 covers 16 residues.

This clone occurred a few times. The chain has TRBV5-6 and TRBJ2-1; TRBD2 matches at 7 bases. The CDR3 has 15 amino acids. Germline V lookup: CDR1 SGHDT, CDR2 YYEEEE. V shed 0 bases and J 7 bases; nucleotides not matched to a gene: 7. CDR3 amino acids: CASSLDGGIRNEQFF. Written as DNA, the CDR3 is TGTGCCAGCAGCTTGGACGGGGGGATTCGGAATGAGCAGTTCTTC.

This rearrangement joins TRBV2 to TRBJ1-1; D gene uncertain. The CDR3 contains 16 residues. V lost 4 bases and J 5 bases, leaving 20 bases between the germline ends. CDR1 is SNHLY and CDR2 is FYNNEI in the germline V gene. The CDR3 region has the DNA TGTGCCAGCAGTGCCGTGACACTTGGATTAGATACTGAAGCTTTCTTT. Translating gives CASSAVTLGLDTEAFF.

The sample holds a few counts of this clone. The V call is TRBV28, the J call TRBJ2-7, with TRBD1 matching over 9 bases. The CDR3 is 14 residues long. Trimming took 5 bases from V and 4 from J; bases not matched to a gene: 6. Germline CDR1 is MDHEN and CDR2 is SYDVKM. For the CDR3, the DNA is TGTGCCAGCAGTGTCCGGGACAGGGATTACGAGCAGTACTTC. This translates into CASSVRDRDYEQYF.

CDR3 nucleotides: TGTGCCAGCAGCTTAGAAGCGGGGAGCACAGATACGCAGTATTTT. It specifies CASSLEAGSTDTQYF. J is TRBJ2-3 and V is TRBV7-9; 7 bases are a match to TRBD2. Germline CDR1 is SEHNR and CDR2 is FQNEAQ (reference sequence). With V trimmed by 1 base and J by 0 bases, 1 base remained unmatched. CDR3 length equals 15 residues.

The chain links TRBV19 to TRBJ2-5; TRBD1 matches at 7 bases. This CDR3 contains 16 residues. The germline V gene has CDR1 LNHDA and CDR2 SQIVND (reference sequence). Trimming took 0 bases from V and 4 from J; bases not matched to a gene: 8. Here the CDR3 reads CASSIEGQRALETQYF. The CDR3, as DNA: TGTGCCAGTAGTATAGAGGGACAGAGAGCCTTAGAGACCCAGTACTTC.

J is TRBJ1-5 and V is TRBV10-3; 8 positions match TRBD1. CDR3 length: 18 amino acids. Germline-derived CDR1 and CDR2 are ENHRY and SYGVKD. With 3 bases clipped from V and 0 bases from J, the junction kept 10 bases outside the gene matches. CDR3 residues: CAISDDRGRAFSNQPQHF. The CDR3 coding sequence is TGTGCCATCAGTGATGACAGGGGAAGGGCATTTAGCAATCAGCCCCAGCATTTT.

About this clone itself: Other DNA variants within this sample encode the same CDR3. The J gene is TRBJ1-2, the V gene TRBV9; D is perhaps TRBD1 (5 bases). CDR1 and CDR2 from the germline V gene are SGDLS and YYNGEE. Trimming shortened V by 0 bases and J by 8 bases, and 14 bases separated the two germline ends. The CDR3 is made up of 14 amino acids. CDR3 protein: CASSVGQGVGGYTF. CDR3 coding DNA: TGTGCCAGCAGCGTAGGCCAGGGTGTGGGAGGCTACACCTTC.

The chain uses TRBV6-1 and TRBJ2-5, with 7 bases that match TRBD1. The CDR3 covers 15 residues. V trimming: 7 bases; J trimming: 2 bases; junction bases outside the gene matches: 10. CDR1 and CDR2 from the germline V gene are MNHNS and SASEGT. The CDR3 protein is CASNEFGTAQETQYF. The CDR3 nucleotides are TGTGCCAGCAACGAATTCGGGACAGCTCAAGAGACCCAGTACTTC.

The V and J genes are TRBV7-2 and TRBJ1-6; the D gene is possibly TRBD1 (5 bases). CDR3 length equals 17 residues. The V gene's germline CDR1 is SGHTA and CDR2 FQGNSA. Trimming stripped 2 bases from V and 6 bases from J, with 17 bases between. For the CDR3, the DNA is TGTGCCAGCAGCTTATTTTGGGGGGAATGGTCTAATTCACCCCTCCACTTT. Its protein product is CASSLFWGEWSNSPLHF.

This clone was recorded only once. J is TRBJ2-7 and V is TRBV27; 14 positions match TRBD2. CDR3 size: 14 residues. Germline CDR1 is MNHEY and CDR2 is SMNVEV (reference sequence). V was pared by 8 bases and J by 4 bases, with 4 bases of the junction left unmatched. The CDR3 DNA reads TGTGCCAGCCGGACTAGCGGGGGGCCTTACGAGCAGTACTTC. Its translation: CASRTSGGPYEQYF.

This chain connects TRBV9 to TRBJ2-2, with D possibly matching TRBD1 (6 bases). V lost 3 bases and J 1 base, leaving 10 bases between the germline ends. The germline gives CDR1 SGDLS, CDR2 YYNGEE. The CDR3 runs 15 residues. The CDR3: CASSARDKNTGELFF. The CDR3 coding sequence is TGTGCCAGCAGCGCCCGGGACAAGAACACCGGGGAGCTGTTTTTT.

This clone has more than one count but fewer than ten. V and J are TRBV6-5 and TRBJ2-3; 7 bases are shared with TRBD2. In germline, CDR1 is MNHEY, CDR2 SVGAGI. The CDR3 contains 14 residues. V shed 4 bases and J 6 bases; nucleotides not matched to a gene: 7. CDR3 in amino acids: CASSSRRGSDTQYF. The CDR3 nucleotides read TGTGCCAGCAGTTCGAGGCGGGGGTCTGATACGCAGTATTTT.

The rearrangement links TRBV6-6 to TRBJ2-3, with 11 bases matching TRBD2. Looked up from germline, CDR1 is MNHNY and CDR2 is SVGAGI (reference sequence). This CDR3 has 16 residues. Trimming cost V 6 bases and J 2 bases; bases outside gene matches: 7. Here the CDR3 reads CASSLAGGIVTDTQYF. CDR3 coding DNA: TGTGCCAGCAGCCTAGCGGGGGGCATCGTCACAGATACGCAGTATTTT.

The chain couples TRBV15 to TRBJ1-2; D is perhaps TRBD1 (5 bases). The CDR3 has 16 residues. Germline lookup yields CDR1 LNHNV and CDR2 YYDKDF (reference sequence). The V and J ends lost 3 bases and 4 bases respectively, with 18 bases between them. The CDR3 DNA reads as TGTGCCACCAGCAGGGCTTATAAGCAGGGTCCCTATGGCTACACCTTC. Translation gives CATSRAYKQGPYGYTF.

This chain links TRBV5-4 with TRBJ2-5, with D possibly being TRBD1 (6 bases). Per the germline V gene, CDR1 is SGHNT and CDR2 is YYREEE (reference sequence). The CDR3 has 12 residues. V was cut by 5 bases and J by 5 bases, with 10 bases left in between. CDR3 amino acids: CASRQTGETQYF. DNA of the CDR3: TGTGCCAGCAGACAAACAGGGGAGACCCAGTACTTC.

The chain joins TRBV5-4 to TRBJ2-3, with 12 bases matching TRBD2. The germline CDR1 and CDR2 sequences are SGHNT and YYREEE (reference sequence). The V gene end was trimmed by 0 bases and the J gene end by 6 bases; junction bases not matched to a gene: 8. CDR3 size: 17 residues. The CDR3, as DNA: TGTGCCAGCAGCTTGGACCCTAGCGGGGGGGCTAGGGATACGCAGTATTTT. This sequence encodes CASSLDPSGGARDTQYF.

The chain carries TRBV6-6 and TRBJ2-7; a possible D gene is TRBD1 (5 bases). CDR1 is MNHNY and CDR2 is SVGAGI in the germline V gene (reference sequence). The CDR3 has 11 amino acids. Trimming pared 2 bases from V and 6 bases from J, leaving 5 bases between. The CDR3 protein is CASSYQGEQYF. CDR3 DNA sequence: TGTGCCAGCAGTTACCAGGGCGAGCAGTACTTC.

CDR3 protein: CASSGLAGDQETQYF. DNA of the CDR3: TGCGCCAGCAGCGGACTAGCGGGGGACCAAGAGACCCAGTACTTC. The chain couples TRBV10-2 to TRBJ2-5; TRBD2 matches at 13 bases. The CDR3 spans 15 residues. After removal of 6 bases from V and 0 bases from J, the junction contained 1 base not matched to a gene. The germline gives CDR1 WSHSY, CDR2 SAAADI.

This clone was found a few times. The V and J genes are TRBV4-3 and TRBJ2-2; no clear D. Germline V gene lookup returns CDR1 LGHNA and CDR2 YSLEER. CDR3 length: 14 amino acids. V lost 4 bases to trimming and J lost 1 base, with 7 bases between them. In DNA form, the CDR3 reads TGCGCCAGCAGCCTTATGTTGAACACCGGGGAGCTGTTTTTT. It specifies CASSLMLNTGELFF.

This clone was recorded only once. The CDR3 DNA follows: TGTGCCAGCAGCTTGACGGTCCAGGGCTACGAGCAGTACTTC. Translation gives CASSLTVQGYEQYF. The J gene is TRBJ2-7, the V gene TRBV5-6; D perhaps matches TRBD1 (5 bases). There are 14 residues in the CDR3. V lost 1 base to trimming and J lost 3 bases, with 11 bases between them. Germline assignment: CDR1 SGHDT and CDR2 YYEEEE.

The V and J genes are TRBV7-4 and TRBJ2-1, with 7 bases aligning to TRBD1. Germline V lookup: CDR1 SGHVT, CDR2 SQSDAQ. Unmatched junction bases numbered 8, after V lost 4 bases and J lost 5 bases. CDR3 size: 15 residues. Here the CDR3 reads CASSYGQEINNEQFF. The CDR3, as DNA: TGTGCCAGCAGCTATGGACAGGAGATCAACAATGAGCAGTTCTTC.

This clone is a singleton in its sample. This chain links TRBV28 with TRBJ2-5; 7 positions match TRBD1. The germline V gene has CDR1 MDHEN and CDR2 SYDVKM. The CDR3 sequence is 15 residues long. V was clipped by 7 bases and J by 0 bases; unmatched bases: 8. The CDR3, as DNA: TGTGCCAGCATCAACCGGGACAGCGACCAAGAGACCCAGTACTTC. Protein product: CASINRDSDQETQYF.

The chain employs TRBV27 and TRBJ2-3; D uncertain. V lost 7 bases, J lost 2 bases, and 4 bases lay in between. Germline V gives CDR1 MNHEY, CDR2 SMNVEV (reference sequence). The CDR3 consists of 11 residues. CDR3 sequence: CASTHTDTQYF. The CDR3 region has the DNA TGTGCCAGCACCCACACAGATACGCAGTATTTT.